Presented here are 26 T cell receptor beta chains from one specimen sequenced in a study of cytomegalovirus exposure and HLA in healthy donors. 60 Vbeta and 13 Jbeta primers were used in PCR. This table comes from immunoSEQ multiplex PCR, and its TCRdb copy is limited to in-frame clones, with some not included. Of some 150,000 clones in the sample, about 88% were seen once. The source material was PBMCs. Receptors originate from a woman between 18 and 30 years old in good health and CMV-seronegative.

The chain links TRBV2 to TRBJ2-5; D may be TRBD2 (5 bases). The CDR3 has 14 residues. From germline, CDR1 is SNHLY and CDR2 FYNNEI. The germline V and J ends were trimmed by 0 bases and 5 bases, with 10 bases remaining between them. The CDR3 sequence is CASSEAGEGETQYF. CDR3 bases: TGTGCCAGCAGTGAAGCGGGAGAAGGGGAGACCCAGTACTTC.

The chain carries TRBV5-1 and TRBJ1-1, with D hard to call. This CDR3 is built from 15 residues. From germline, CDR1 is SGHRS and CDR2 YFSETQ. Trimming pared 6 bases from V and 0 bases from J, leaving 15 bases between. DNA for the CDR3: TGCGCCAGCACCCTGAGGGCAGGAATGAACACTGAAGCTTTCTTT. Amino acid sequence: CASTLRAGMNTEAFF.

V is TRBV5-1 and J is TRBJ2-7; 7 bases line up with TRBD2. This CDR3 has 16 residues. The V gene's germline CDR1 is SGHRS and CDR2 YFSETQ. J gave up 1 base and V 2 bases, and 9 bases lay outside the gene matches. CDR3 protein: CASSFTIRGLSYEQYF. The CDR3 DNA sequence: TGCGCCAGCAGCTTCACCATTCGGGGACTATCCTACGAGCAGTACTTC.

V usage is TRBV7-2 and J usage is TRBJ2-1; a weak D match, TRBD2 (5 bases). From germline, CDR1 is SGHTA and CDR2 FQGNSA. Trimming removed 3 bases from V and 0 bases from J, with 15 bases in between. The CDR3 consists of 17 residues. This CDR3 is CASSLRTGSSSYNEQFF. CDR3 coding DNA: TGTGCCAGCAGCTTGAGGACTGGGAGTAGCTCCTACAATGAGCAGTTCTTC. The complete variable domain, with remaining parts taken from reference TRBV7-2 and TRBJ2-1, reads GAGVSQSPSNKVTEKGKDVELRCDPISGHTALYWYRQSLGQGLEFLIYFQGNSAPDKSGLPSDRFSAERTGGSVSTLTIQRTQQEDSAVYLCASSLRTGSSSYNEQFFGPGTRLTVL.

The chain joins TRBV4-3 to TRBJ2-7; the D gene is possibly TRBD1 (6 bases). V was trimmed by 0 bases and J by 1 base, leaving 7 bases between them. Germline V gene data show CDR1 as LGHNA and CDR2 as YSLEER. The CDR3 totals 14 residues. CDR3 nucleotide sequence: TGCGCCAGCAGCCAAGAACAGGGTTCCTACGAGCAGTACTTC. Protein sequence: CASSQEQGSYEQYF.

This chain joins TRBV30 and TRBJ1-6; TRBD1 matches 8 bases. V gave up 5 bases and J gave up 6 bases; unmatched junction bases: 9. Per the germline V gene, CDR1 is GTSNPN and CDR2 is SVGIG (reference sequence). The CDR3 length is 15 residues. This chain's CDR3 is CAWAGQGYRNSPLHF. The CDR3 DNA is TGTGCCTGGGCAGGACAGGGTTACCGTAATTCACCCCTCCACTTT.

The chain is built from TRBV10-3 and TRBJ2-7; TRBD2 aligns across 10 bases. The CDR3 extends over 13 amino acids. Germline V gene data show CDR1 as ENHRY and CDR2 as SYGVKD. With V trimmed by 3 bases and J by 7 bases, 3 bases remained unmatched. The CDR3 loop reads CAISELAGLEQYF. The CDR3 DNA is TGTGCCATCAGTGAACTAGCGGGACTAGAGCAGTACTTC.

The chain links TRBV7-9 to TRBJ2-5; 7 bases agree with TRBD1. Near its end, the DNA agrees better with TRBJ2-7, so the J call may be wrong. Germline lookup yields CDR1 SEHNR and CDR2 FQNEAQ (reference sequence). The length of the CDR3 is 16 residues. The CDR3 sequence is CASSPGVQGDSYEQYF. The CDR3 region has the DNA TGTGCCAGCAGCCCAGGGGTCCAGGGGGACTCCTACGAGCAGTACTTC.

The gene calls are TRBV15 and TRBJ1-2; 7 bases align to TRBD1. The V and J ends lost 1 base and 4 bases, in that order; junction bases with no gene match: 6. The germline gives CDR1 LNHNV, CDR2 YYDKDF (reference sequence). The length of the CDR3 is 15 residues. CDR3 loop: CATSRGDRAVYGYTF. In DNA form, the CDR3 reads TGTGCCACCAGCAGAGGAGACAGGGCCGTCTATGGCTACACCTTC. Supplemented by reference TRBV15 and TRBJ1-2, the full variable domain reads DAMVIQNPRYQVTQFGKPVTLSCSQTLNHNVMYWYQQKSSQAPKLLFHYYDKDFNNEADTPDNFQSRRPNTSFCFLDIRSPGLGDTAMYLCATSRGDRAVYGYTFGSGTRLTVV.

CDR3 amino acids: CASSSARQVPNTGELFF. The DNA of the CDR3 is TGTGCCAGCAGTTCCGCCCGACAGGTACCGAACACCGGGGAGCTGTTTTTT. The V call is TRBV27, the J call TRBJ2-2; tentative D call: TRBD1 (6 bases). The germline gives CDR1 MNHEY, CDR2 SMNVEV (reference sequence). Trimming took 4 bases from V and 0 from J, leaving 15 bases between them. There are 17 residues in the CDR3.

The count of this clone is one. The chain joins TRBV2 to TRBJ2-7; 14 bases map to TRBD2. Looked up from germline, CDR1 is SNHLY and CDR2 is FYNNEI. This CDR3 has 13 amino acids. Germline trimming cut 9 bases from V and 5 bases from J; bases unmatched to any gene: 3. The CDR3 DNA sequence: TGTGCCAGGGGGGGACTAGCGGGAGACGAGCAGTACTTC. Translated: CARGGLAGDEQYF.

The chain carries TRBV28 and TRBJ1-2; TRBD1 might be the D (5 bases). This CDR3 contains 13 residues. The V end was cut by 3 bases, the J end by 7 bases, with 12 bases between. The germline V gene has CDR1 MDHEN and CDR2 SYDVKM. As DNA, the CDR3 is TGTGCCAGCAGTTTTGGGGACTTTGGTGGCTACACCTTC. This gives the protein CASSFGDFGGYTF.

The chain combines TRBV19 with TRBJ2-7, with D possibly TRBD1 on 6 matching bases. The germline V and J ends were trimmed by 2 bases and 0 bases, with 26 bases remaining between them. CDR3 size: 20 residues. Germline values: CDR1 LNHDA, CDR2 SQIVND (reference sequence). The CDR3 sequence is CASSIRSALWDTRHSYEQYF. Here the CDR3 DNA reads TGTGCCAGTAGTATACGGTCCGCGCTATGGGACACCCGGCACTCCTACGAGCAGTACTTC.

This clone was seen only a few times. The chain combines TRBV4-2 with TRBJ2-7; 9 bases align to TRBD1. V shed 1 base, J shed 5 bases, and the junction held 12 bases outside the gene matches. CDR3 length: 17 residues. CDR1 and CDR2 from the germline V gene are LGHNA and YNFKEQ. The CDR3 region has the DNA TGTGCCAGCAGCCAAGCTGCTCTCGGGACAGGGTCGAACGAGCAGTACTTC. Protein: CASSQAALGTGSNEQYF.

The chain has TRBV11-2 and TRBJ2-7; maybe TRBD1 (6 bases). The CDR3 has 15 amino acids. The ends were cut back, 1 base at V and 0 bases at J, with 10 bases in the middle. Germline V gene sequence: CDR1 SGHAT, CDR2 FQNNGV. CDR3 nucleotide sequence: TGTGCCAGCAGCTTAGGCCCGGACAGCTCCTACGAGCAGTACTTC. It yields the protein CASSLGPDSSYEQYF.

The chain employs TRBV5-4 and TRBJ1-4; D is perhaps TRBD1 (5 bases). The germline gives CDR1 SGHNT, CDR2 YYREEE (reference sequence). The CDR3 length is 14 residues. Trimming stripped 4 bases from V and 0 bases from J, with 7 bases between. This chain's CDR3 is CASSPGTTNEKLFF. The DNA of the CDR3 is TGTGCCAGCAGCCCAGGGACAACTAATGAAAAACTGTTTTTT.

This clone was counted only a few times. DNA of the CDR3: TGTGCCTGGAGTCCCACAGGGGCCAACGTCCTGACTTTC. Translating it yields CAWSPTGANVLTF. The V gene is TRBV30, the J gene TRBJ2-6; D ambiguous. This CDR3 comprises 13 residues. V gave up 2 bases and J gave up 4 bases, with 6 bases separating them. Germline assignment: CDR1 GTSNPN and CDR2 SVGIG (reference sequence).

This sequence joins TRBV29-1 and TRBJ1-2; D perhaps matches TRBD1 (5 bases). The CDR3 spans 13 residues. Germline V gives CDR1 SQVTM, CDR2 ANQGSEA. V lost 7 bases, J lost 4 bases, and 16 bases lay in between. DNA of the CDR3: TGCAGCGGCAGACTACAGGAGGGCTATGGCTACACCTTC. Translated: CSGRLQEGYGYTF.

The rearrangement joins TRBV7-2 to TRBJ1-3, with TRBD1 matching 7 bases. The germline V gene encodes CDR1 SGHTA and CDR2 FQGNSA. V lost 5 bases to trimming and J lost 2 bases; unmatched junction nucleotides: 6. The CDR3 contains 15 residues. CDR3 amino acids: CASSRTGTAGNTIYF. The CDR3 DNA follows: TGTGCCAGCAGCCGAACAGGGACAGCTGGAAACACCATATATTTT.

This clone has a handful of counts. This sequence joins TRBV5-1 and TRBJ2-1, with 8 positions matching TRBD2. Per the germline V gene, CDR1 is SGHRS and CDR2 is YFSETQ. V lost 4 bases, J lost 3 bases, and 12 bases stayed unmatched. There are 17 residues in the CDR3. CDR3 sequence: CASSPIAGRRLYNEQFF. In DNA, the CDR3 is TGCGCCAGCAGCCCCATAGCGGGGCGACGTCTCTACAATGAGCAGTTCTTC.

The chain couples TRBV14 to TRBJ2-1; 9 bases are shared with TRBD2. The length of the CDR3 is 15 residues. Trimming took 0 bases from V and 14 from J; bases not matched to a gene: 11. CDR1 is SGHDN and CDR2 is FVKESK in the germline V gene. The CDR3 DNA is TGTGCCAGCAGCCAAGATGGGCTAGCGGGATGGAAAAAGTTCTTC. This encodes CASSQDGLAGWKKFF.

The chain carries TRBV4-3 and TRBJ2-1; 10 nucleotides line up with TRBD1. The CDR3 length is 16 residues. Germline V gives CDR1 LGHNA, CDR2 YSLEER. J lost 8 bases, V lost 1 base, and 8 bases had no gene match. CDR3 protein: CASSQGWGQGSDEQFF. In nucleotides, the CDR3 is TGCGCCAGCAGCCAAGGATGGGGACAGGGGTCCGATGAGCAGTTCTTC.

The chain combines TRBV12-1 with TRBJ1-4; TRBD1 is the table's D call, not checked against the DNA. TRBV12-1 is noted as a pseudogene. This CDR3 is 16 amino acids long. As DNA, the CDR3 is TGTGCCAGCAGCCCGACAGGCAATGCAACTAATGAAAAACTGTTTTTT. Its translation is CASSPTGNATNEKLFF.

This chain uses TRBV6-1 with TRBJ2-2, with TRBD2 matching 8 bases. The CDR3 runs 14 residues. J gave up 5 bases and V 6 bases, and 5 bases lay outside the gene matches. CDR1 MNHNS and CDR2 SASEGT come from the germline V gene. DNA for the CDR3: TGTGCCAGCAGCCGACGGGAGGGGACCGGGGAGCTGTTTTTT. Translation gives CASSRREGTGELFF.

The chain joins TRBV7-9 to TRBJ1-5, with TRBD1 as a possible D gene (5 bases). Deletions cut 5 bases from V and 0 bases from J, with 8 bases between. This CDR3 spans 14 amino acids. Germline V gives CDR1 SEHNR, CDR2 FQNEAQ (reference sequence). CDR3 nucleotides: TGTGCCAGCAGCCTTGACAGTAGCAATCAGCCCCAGCATTTT. Protein sequence: CASSLDSSNQPQHF.

In this sample, this clone turned up once. The gene calls are TRBV5-6 and TRBJ1-6, with 7 bases aligning to TRBD1. There are 14 residues in the CDR3. V was clipped by 0 bases and J by 7 bases; unmatched bases: 1. Germline CDR1 SGHDT, CDR2 YYEEEE. The CDR3 coding sequence is TGTGCCAGCAGCTTGGTACAGGGGAATTCACCCCTCCACTTT. Protein product: CASSLVQGNSPLHF.